The present TCR beta chain was sequenced within a study of T cell repertoires in cytomegalovirus infection. This clonotype was found a few times. TCRdb analysed the reads with MiXCR anew, one entry per CDR3 protein. The sample records roughly 720,000 distinct CDR3 sequences, roughly 35% being singletons. This TCR was recovered from a human donor in good health (CMV status not recorded). Some clones in this sample may be carry-over from other donors' samples. The sample taken for sequencing was PBMCs.

This CDR3 reads CASSQGSGGTYEQYF. The CDR3 nucleotides are TGTGCCAGCAGCCAAGGGTCAGGGGGGACGTACGAGCAGTACTTC. The chain uses TRBV14 and TRBJ2-7; D is possibly TRBD1 (7 bases). Trimming took off 1 base at V and 4 bases at J, with 14 bases between the two ends. The CDR3 loop spans 15 amino acids. Germline-derived CDR1 and CDR2 are SGHDN and FVKESK.